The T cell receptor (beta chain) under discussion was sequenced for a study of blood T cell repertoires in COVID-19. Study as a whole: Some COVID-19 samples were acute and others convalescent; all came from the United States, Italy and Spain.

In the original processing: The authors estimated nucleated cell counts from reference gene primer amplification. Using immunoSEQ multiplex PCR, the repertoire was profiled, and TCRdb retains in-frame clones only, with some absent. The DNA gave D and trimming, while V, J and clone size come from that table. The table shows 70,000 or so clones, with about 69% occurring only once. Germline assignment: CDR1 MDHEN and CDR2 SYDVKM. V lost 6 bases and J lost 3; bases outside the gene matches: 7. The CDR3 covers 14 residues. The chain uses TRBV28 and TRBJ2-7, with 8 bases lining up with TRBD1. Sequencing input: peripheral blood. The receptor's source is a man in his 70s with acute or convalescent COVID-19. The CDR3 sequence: CASSPPGGGYEQYF. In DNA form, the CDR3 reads TGTGCCAGCAGCCCTCCAGGGGGCGGCTACGAGCAGTACTTC.